This paragraph reports one TCR beta chain. The target antigen is unknown. CDR3 length: 13 amino acids. Germline V gene lookup returns CDR1 DFQATT and CDR2 SNEGSKA (reference sequence). TCRdb reworked the 5' RACE reads into one entry per CDR3 protein, no DNA. The specimen's table records 300,000 to 450,000 distinct CDR3 sequences. The data derive from a study of T cells expressing NK-cell markers. Study background: Researchers got TCR beta repertoires out of sorted CD3+CD56+NKG2C+, CD3+CD56+NKG2C- and CD3+CD56-NKG2C+ T cells. Seven sequenced donors out of eight were HCMV-seropositive, one seronegative. General observations from the study: Several donors likewise had their CD3+CD56-NKG2C+ fraction led by these clonotypes. The study did not resolve the HCMV specificity of expanded NKG2C+ T cell clones.

This TCR derives from a man between 18 and 69 years old in good health. The sample consisted of blood T cells: a sorted CD56 or NKG2C T cell subset, CD4+ or CD8+ T cells, or bulk PBMC T cells (not recorded which). The V gene is TRBV20-1, the J gene TRBJ2-7; TCRdb indicates TRBD2, and absent DNA this call remains unverified. The chain's CDR3 is CSAIGTQHYEQYF.